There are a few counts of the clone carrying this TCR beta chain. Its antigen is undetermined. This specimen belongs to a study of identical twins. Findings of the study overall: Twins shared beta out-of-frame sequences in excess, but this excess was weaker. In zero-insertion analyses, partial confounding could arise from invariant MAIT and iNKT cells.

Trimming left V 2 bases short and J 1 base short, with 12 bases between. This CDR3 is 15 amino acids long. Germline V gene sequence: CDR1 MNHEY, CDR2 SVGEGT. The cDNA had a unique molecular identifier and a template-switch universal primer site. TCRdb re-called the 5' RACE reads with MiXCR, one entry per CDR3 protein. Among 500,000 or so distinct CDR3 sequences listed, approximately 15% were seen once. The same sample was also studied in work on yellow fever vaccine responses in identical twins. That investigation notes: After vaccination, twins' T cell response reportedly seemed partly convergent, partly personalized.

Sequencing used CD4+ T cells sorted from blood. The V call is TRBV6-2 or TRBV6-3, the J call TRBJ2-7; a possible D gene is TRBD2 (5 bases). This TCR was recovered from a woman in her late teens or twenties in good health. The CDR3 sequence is CASSYRSSGSYEQYF. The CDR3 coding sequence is TGTGCCAGCAGTTACCGATCGTCGGGGTCCTACGAGCAGTACTTC.